These 9 T cell receptor beta chains were all obtained from the same sample, sequenced in a study of blood T cell repertoires in COVID-19. Repertoires were generated with immunoSEQ multiplex PCR, while TCRdb's copy carries only in-frame clones and drops some. The sample gives over 200,000 clones, 85% to 90% of which show up once; roughly 2.5% is in the top ten. Sequenced material: peripheral blood. The receptors stem from a man aged 25-40 years with COVID-19, enrolled during active disease.

This chain connects TRBV27 to TRBJ2-7, with TRBD1 identical over 8 bases. Trimming took 5 bases from V and 3 from J; bases not matched to a gene: 9. Germline CDR1 reads MNHEY; CDR2 reads SMNVEV (reference sequence). The CDR3 sequence is 15 residues long. CDR3 sequence: CASSPRTGYGYEQYF. Here the CDR3 DNA reads TGTGCCAGCAGTCCCCGGACAGGGTACGGCTACGAGCAGTACTTC.

This clone was detected once. The rearrangement uses TRBV6-6 and TRBJ1-3; D may be TRBD1 (5 bases). The germline V gene has CDR1 MNHNY and CDR2 SVGAGI (reference sequence). The CDR3 runs 16 residues. V gave up 5 bases and J gave up 3 bases, with 17 bases separating them. The CDR3 sequence is CASSLKWGGDGNTIYF. The CDR3 DNA reads as TGTGCCAGCAGTCTCAAATGGGGAGGGGATGGAAACACCATATATTTT.

The V and J genes are TRBV28 and TRBJ1-1; a possible D gene is TRBD1 (6 bases). Germline V gives CDR1 MDHEN, CDR2 SYDVKM. The V end lost 4 bases, the J end lost 1 base, and 10 bases lay between the germline ends. The CDR3 length is 14 residues. The CDR3 nucleotides are TGTGCCAGCAGTTATGGGGGCGCGAACACTGAAGCTTTCTTT. Its translation: CASSYGGANTEAFF.

This chain joins TRBV5-4 and TRBJ2-3, with no clear D. The germline V gene has CDR1 SGHNT and CDR2 YYREEE (reference sequence). This CDR3 contains 14 residues. V gave up 4 bases and J gave up 6 bases, with 15 bases separating them. The CDR3 DNA follows: TGTGCCAGCAGCAATCCCTCTGGCCCCGATACGCAGTATTTT. As protein: CASSNPSGPDTQYF.

This clone was seen a handful of times. The rearrangement uses TRBV10-3 and TRBJ1-2, with 7 positions matching TRBD1. Losses at the gene ends were 2 bases for V and 2 bases for J; bases not matched to a gene: 2. The CDR3 runs to 14 residues. CDR1 is ENHRY, CDR2 SYGVKD, per germline. CDR3 coding DNA: TGTGCCATCAGTGAGCGGACAGGAAACTATGGCTACACCTTC. It translates to CAISERTGNYGYTF.

The rearrangement uses TRBV11-2 and TRBJ1-4; maybe TRBD1 (6 bases). Germline assignment: CDR1 SGHAT and CDR2 FQNNGV. With 6 bases removed from V and 5 bases from J, the gap between germline ends came to 13 bases. The CDR3 is 14 residues long. The CDR3 here is CASSKTGPNEKLFF. The CDR3 nucleotides are TGTGCCAGCAGTAAGACAGGCCCAAATGAAAAACTGTTTTTT. The whole variable domain, remainder taken from reference TRBV11-2 and TRBJ1-4, is EAGVAQSPRYKIIEKRQSVAFWCNPISGHATLYWYQQILGQGPKLLIQFQNNGVVDDSQLPKDRFSAERLKGVDSTLKIQPAKLEDSAVYLCASSKTGPNEKLFFGSGTQLSVL.

The chain carries TRBV6-1 and TRBJ2-7, with D possibly TRBD2 on 6 matching bases. The CDR3 totals 14 residues. CDR1 is MNHNS, CDR2 SASEGT, per germline. Trimming took off 1 base at V and 4 bases at J, with 11 bases between the two ends. CDR3 loop: CASSEGWGEYEQYF. The CDR3 DNA reads TGTGCCAGCAGTGAAGGTTGGGGGGAATACGAGCAGTACTTC.

The chain uses TRBV7-3 and TRBJ2-1; D possibly corresponds to TRBD2 (7 bases). The germline V and J ends were trimmed by 4 bases and 6 bases, with 16 bases remaining between them. CDR1 SGHTA and CDR2 FQGTGA come from the germline V gene. The CDR3 consists of 15 residues. In DNA form, the CDR3 reads TGTGCCAGCAGCTCCCCCGGGGGGCACTTCAATGAGCAGTTCTTC. This sequence encodes CASSSPGGHFNEQFF. Drawing the rest from reference TRBV7-3 and TRBJ2-1, the complete variable domain is GAGVSQTPSNKVTEKGKYVELRCDPISGHTALYWYRQSLGQGPEFLIYFQGTGAADDSGLPNDRFFAVRPEGSVSTLKIQRTERGDSAVYLCASSSPGGHFNEQFFGPGTRLTVL.

A few counts support this clone. The genes are TRBV24-1 and TRBJ1-1, with D possibly being TRBD1 (5 bases). This CDR3 contains 12 residues. CDR1 KGHDR and CDR2 SFDVKD come from the germline V gene. Trimming cost V 0 bases and J 8 bases, with 6 bases left between them. CDR3 nucleotide sequence: TGTGCCACCAGTGATTTGGCAGGGGAAGCTTTCTTT. Its translation is CATSDLAGEAFF.